Shown below are 27 T cell receptor beta chains from a single sample sequenced in a study of blood T cell repertoires in COVID-19. Sequenced by immunoSEQ multiplex PCR; TCRdb stores in-frame clones only, minus some. The sample has 390,000 or so clones; 90% are singletons. Sample: peripheral blood. All receptors come from a man between 18 and 29 years old with active or convalescent COVID-19.

The chain has TRBV28 and TRBJ1-5, with no clear D. Germline CDR1 MDHEN, CDR2 SYDVKM. Trimming pared 2 bases from V and 0 bases from J, leaving 11 bases between. The CDR3 sequence is 16 residues long. DNA for the CDR3: TGTGCCAGCAGTTTACTCCCACAGTATAGCAATCAGCCCCAGCATTTT. This codes for CASSLLPQYSNQPQHF.

The rearrangement uses TRBV6-2 or TRBV6-3 and TRBJ1-1; D not resolved. The CDR3 consists of 12 residues. V lost 2 bases and J 2 bases, leaving 3 bases between the germline ends. The germline CDR1 and CDR2 sequences are MNHEY and SVGEGT. Here the CDR3 reads CASSYQNTEAFF. CDR3 DNA: TGTGCCAGCAGTTACCAAAACACTGAAGCTTTCTTT.

The chain couples TRBV6-6 to TRBJ2-7; D may be TRBD1 (6 bases). The CDR3 runs 13 residues. The germline V and J ends were trimmed by 7 bases and 1 base, with 11 bases remaining between them. Germline V CDR1 and CDR2: MNHNY, SVGAGI (reference sequence). The DNA for the CDR3 is TGTGCCAGCAAGGGGGAGACATCCTACGAGCAGTACTTC. Its protein is CASKGETSYEQYF.

The chain is built from TRBV4-2 and TRBJ2-1; 12 bases agree with TRBD2. The J segment lost 8 bases and the V segment lost 1 base, leaving 12 bases of the junction unmatched. The CDR3 covers 18 residues. Germline CDR1 reads LGHNA; CDR2 reads YNFKEQ. In DNA form, the CDR3 reads TGTGCCAGCAGCCAAGGGTGGACTAGCGGGGATTTACAGGATGAGCAGTTCTTC. It encodes CASSQGWTSGDLQDEQFF.

The gene calls are TRBV5-8 and TRBJ2-1; the match to TRBD2 covers 10 bases. Looked up from germline, CDR1 is SGHTS and CDR2 is YDEGEE. Germline trimming cut 2 bases from V and 10 bases from J; bases unmatched to any gene: 9. There are 15 residues in the CDR3. DNA for the CDR3: TGTGCCAGCAGCTTTCTCCTAGCGGGAGCTGAAGAGCAGTTCTTC. Translated, it gives CASSFLLAGAEEQFF.

The chain carries TRBV3-1 (or the pseudogene TRBV3-2) and TRBJ2-3, with a possible D match to TRBD1 (5 bases). The germline CDR1 and CDR2 sequences are LGHDT and YNNKEL (reference sequence). This CDR3 contains 16 residues. With 1 base removed from V and 6 bases from J, the gap between germline ends came to 17 bases. The CDR3 loop is CASSQGTPPNRDTQYF. CDR3 DNA sequence: TGTGCCAGCAGCCAAGGGACACCGCCTAATCGGGATACGCAGTATTTT.

The rearrangement uses TRBV6-2 or TRBV6-3 and TRBJ2-1, with 13 bases aligning to TRBD2. The CDR3 has 17 residues. Germline V gene data show CDR1 as MNHEY and CDR2 as SVGEGT. After removal of 0 bases from V and 6 bases from J, the junction contained 5 bases not matched to a gene. The CDR3 loop is CASSYSRLAGGLNEQFF. As DNA, the CDR3 is TGTGCCAGCAGTTACTCCCGACTAGCGGGGGGCCTCAATGAGCAGTTCTTC.

This clone occurred once. The chain carries TRBV18 and TRBJ1-2, with 8 positions matching TRBD1. This CDR3 region has 14 residues. With V trimmed by 3 bases and J by 6 bases, 6 bases remained unmatched. Germline V gene sequence: CDR1 KGHSH, CDR2 LQKENI. This CDR3 reads CASSPSAGGDGYTF. The DNA for the CDR3 is TGTGCCAGCTCACCGAGTGCAGGGGGCGATGGCTACACCTTC.

This sequence joins TRBV9 and TRBJ2-3, with 7 bases that match TRBD2. CDR1 is SGDLS, CDR2 YYNGEE, per germline. The length of the CDR3 is 16 residues. Trimming at V came to 2 bases and at J to 3 bases, leaving 9 bases not matched to a gene. The CDR3 spells CASSVSTSNPTDTQYF. DNA of the CDR3: TGTGCCAGCAGCGTCTCGACTAGCAACCCTACAGATACGCAGTATTTT.

This clone was seen more than once but under ten times. Other DNA variants within this sample encode the same CDR3. This sequence joins TRBV27 and TRBJ1-3; D unresolved. The germline V gene encodes CDR1 MNHEY and CDR2 SMNVEV (reference sequence). The CDR3 is 14 residues long. V dropped 6 bases and J dropped 0 bases, with 9 bases sitting between them. The CDR3 region is CASRLTGSGNTIYF. The CDR3 DNA follows: TGTGCCAGCAGACTCACCGGCTCTGGAAACACCATATATTTT.

This rearrangement joins TRBV29-1 to TRBJ1-1; TRBD1 might be the D (5 bases). V lost 7 bases, J lost 1 base, and 7 bases lay in between. CDR1 and CDR2 (germline): SQVTM, ANQGSEA. The CDR3 is 11 amino acids. CDR3 protein: CSGRGNTEAFF. The CDR3 nucleotides read TGCAGCGGAAGGGGGAACACTGAAGCTTTCTTT.

The chain joins TRBV6-2 or TRBV6-3 to TRBJ2-3; 15 nucleotides match TRBD2. V shed 6 bases and J 2 bases; nucleotides not matched to a gene: 12. This CDR3 spans 19 amino acids. Germline assignment: CDR1 MNHEY and CDR2 SVGEGT. This chain's CDR3 is CASSLGLAGGPVPTDTQYF. The CDR3 nucleotides read TGTGCCAGCAGCCTCGGACTAGCGGGAGGGCCGGTTCCCACAGATACGCAGTATTTT.

The chain employs TRBV11-3 and TRBJ2-3; possibly TRBD2 for D (6 bases). Germline loops: CDR1 SGHNT, CDR2 YENEEA. V was cut by 4 bases and J by 0 bases, with 11 bases left in between. This CDR3 region has 15 residues. CDR3 nucleotides: TGTGCCAGCAGCTCCGGGGGAATAAGCACAGATACGCAGTATTTT. Its translation: CASSSGGISTDTQYF.

A note on this clone: This same CDR3 is encoded by further DNA sequences in the sample. The chain couples TRBV12-3 or TRBV12-4 to TRBJ2-5; D gene uncertain. CDR3 size: 11 residues. V lost 2 bases and J 5 bases, leaving 3 bases between the germline ends. The CDR3 nucleotides read TGTGCCAGCAGTTTACGGGAGACCCAGTACTTC. Amino acid sequence: CASSLRETQYF.

The chain couples TRBV5-1 to TRBJ2-7; 8 bases align to TRBD2. Germline CDR1 reads SGHRS; CDR2 reads YFSETQ. V lost 6 bases and J lost 4; bases outside the gene matches: 6. The CDR3 extends over 13 amino acids. The CDR3, as DNA: TGCGCCAGCAAGACTAGCGACTCTTACGAGCAGTACTTC. The encoded protein is CASKTSDSYEQYF.

This clone showed up just once. The rearrangement uses TRBV28 and TRBJ1-1; perhaps TRBD1 as D (5 bases). Trimming took off 8 bases at V and 0 bases at J, with 10 bases between the two ends. This CDR3 spans 13 amino acids. In germline, CDR1 is MDHEN, CDR2 SYDVKM. CDR3 sequence reads: CASYDRLNTEAFF. The CDR3 DNA reads TGTGCCAGCTACGACAGACTGAACACTGAAGCTTTCTTT.

The chain couples TRBV5-6 to TRBJ1-3, with D possibly TRBD1 on 5 matching bases. This CDR3 contains 15 residues. V was trimmed by 2 bases and J by 3 bases, leaving 12 bases between them. CDR1 SGHDT and CDR2 YYEEEE come from the germline V gene. This CDR3 reads CASSLGATFGNTIYF. The DNA for the CDR3 is TGTGCCAGCAGCTTAGGGGCGACTTTTGGAAACACCATATATTTT.

The chain joins TRBV19 to TRBJ1-1; no clear D. The length of the CDR3 is 13 residues. V lost 3 bases and J lost 1, with 6 bases in between. The germline V gene has CDR1 LNHDA and CDR2 SQIVND (reference sequence). CDR3 amino acids: CASSISPNTEAFF. The CDR3 nucleotides read TGTGCCAGTAGTATTAGCCCGAACACTGAAGCTTTCTTT.

The gene calls are TRBV20-1 and TRBJ1-1, with TRBD1 identical over 7 bases. J gave up 8 bases and V 6 bases, and 3 bases lay outside the gene matches. This CDR3 is 10 amino acids long. Germline-derived CDR1 and CDR2 are DFQATT and SNEGSKA (reference sequence). DNA for the CDR3: TGCAGTGCAGCGGACAGGGAAGCTTTCTTT. As protein: CSAADREAFF.

J is TRBJ2-7 and V is TRBV7-3; D not certain. Germline V gene lookup returns CDR1 SGHTA and CDR2 FQGTGA. V lost 5 bases and J lost 5, with 16 bases in between. The CDR3 is 14 residues long. In DNA, the CDR3 is TGTGCCAGCAGCCCTCTCGGTCGGAGTCACGAGCAGTACTTC. Protein product: CASSPLGRSHEQYF. Full variable domain (rest looked up from reference TRBV7-3 and TRBJ2-7): GAGVSQTPSNKVTEKGKYVELRCDPISGHTALYWYRQSLGQGPEFLIYFQGTGAADDSGLPNDRFFAVRPEGSVSTLKIQRTERGDSAVYLCASSPLGRSHEQYFGPGTRLTVT.

The CDR3 sequence is CASSLTGEDEQFF. CDR3 DNA sequence: TGTGCCAGCAGTCTAACAGGGGAGGATGAGCAGTTCTTC. The rearrangement joins TRBV27 to TRBJ2-1; possible D gene TRBD1, 7 bases. The ends were cut back, 5 bases at V and 8 bases at J, with 13 bases in the middle. CDR3 size: 13 residues. CDR1 and CDR2 from the germline V gene are MNHEY and SMNVEV (reference sequence).

The chain employs TRBV6-5 and TRBJ1-2; D is uncertain. This CDR3 contains 11 residues. Germline-derived CDR1 and CDR2 are MNHEY and SVGAGI. Trimming pared 5 bases from V and 7 bases from J, leaving 8 bases between. The CDR3 DNA is TGTGCCAGCAGTCGAGGAGTTGGCTACACCTTC. It encodes CASSRGVGYTF.

CDR3 loop: CASSFRERDGYTF. DNA for the CDR3: TGTGCCAGCAGCTTCCGGGAGAGGGATGGCTACACCTTC. J is TRBJ1-2 and V is TRBV5-6; D gene uncertain. Per germline, CDR1 SGHDT and CDR2 YYEEEE. Between the trimmed V and J ends, which lost 2 bases and 6 bases, there was a span of 11 bases. This CDR3 comprises 13 residues.

The chain employs TRBV15 and TRBJ2-7; D uncertain. V lost 3 bases and J 3 bases, leaving 6 bases between the germline ends. The CDR3 loop spans 12 amino acids. Per the germline V gene, CDR1 is LNHNV and CDR2 is YYDKDF (reference sequence). The CDR3 protein is CATSSYRYEQYF. Here the CDR3 DNA reads TGTGCCACCAGCAGCTACCGCTACGAGCAGTACTTC.

This clone is a singleton in its sample. The chain employs TRBV28 and TRBJ1-4; D perhaps matches TRBD1 (5 bases). The CDR3 sequence is 16 residues long. Germline assignment: CDR1 MDHEN and CDR2 SYDVKM. V lost 2 bases and J 3 bases, leaving 13 bases between the germline ends. The CDR3 DNA follows: TGTGCCAGCAGTTTAAGTGTTCCGGGGGCTAATGAAAAACTGTTTTTT. This codes for CASSLSVPGANEKLFF.

The chain recombines TRBV18 with TRBJ2-7; 11 nucleotides match TRBD1. V lost 4 bases, J lost 3 bases, and 5 bases stayed unmatched. The CDR3 sequence is 15 residues long. The V gene's germline CDR1 is KGHSH and CDR2 LQKENI. Written as DNA, the CDR3 is TGTGCCAGCTCACAAACGGGACAGGGGGACTACGAGCAGTACTTC. Translating it yields CASSQTGQGDYEQYF.

The J gene is TRBJ1-5, the V gene TRBV6-2 or TRBV6-3; D is uncertain. This CDR3 is 13 amino acids long. The ends were cut back, 5 bases at V and 9 bases at J, with 14 bases in the middle. The germline CDR1 and CDR2 sequences are MNHEY and SVGEGT. DNA of the CDR3: TGTGCCAGCAGTCGACTCCCTGAGCGGCCCCAGCATTTT. Translated, it gives CASSRLPERPQHF.